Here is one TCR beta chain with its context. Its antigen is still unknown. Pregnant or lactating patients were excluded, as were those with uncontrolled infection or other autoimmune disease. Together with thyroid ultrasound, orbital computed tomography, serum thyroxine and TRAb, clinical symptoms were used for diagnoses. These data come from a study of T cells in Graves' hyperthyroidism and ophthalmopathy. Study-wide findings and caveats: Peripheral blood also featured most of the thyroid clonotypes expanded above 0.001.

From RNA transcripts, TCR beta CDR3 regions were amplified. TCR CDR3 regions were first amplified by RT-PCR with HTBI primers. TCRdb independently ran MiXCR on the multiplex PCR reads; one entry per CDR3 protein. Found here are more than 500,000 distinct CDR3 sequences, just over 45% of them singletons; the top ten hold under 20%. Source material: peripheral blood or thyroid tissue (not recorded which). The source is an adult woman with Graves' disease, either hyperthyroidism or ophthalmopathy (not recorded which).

The chain's CDR3 is CASSSYISGMGTQYF. The CDR3 region has the DNA TGTGCCAGCAGCTCGTATATTAGCGGGATGGGGACCCAGTACTTC. The chain couples TRBV7-3 to TRBJ2-5, with TRBD2 matching over 8 bases. CDR3 length equals 15 residues. Germline CDR1 and CDR2: SGHTA and FQGTGA. V shed 4 bases and J 7 bases; nucleotides not matched to a gene: 11.